These 3 T cell receptor beta chains were sequenced from one sample in a study of OX40 agonist ivuxolimab in advanced cancers. Profiling relied on immunoSEQ multiplex PCR, and the TCRdb table lists in-frame clones only, not all of them. The sample carries tens of thousands of clones, approximately 80% recorded once. Source: CD4+ or CD8+ T cells sorted from blood, taken in a trial of the OX40 agonist ivuxolimab. These TCRs come from an adult with an advanced solid tumor such as melanoma, head and neck, liver or kidney cancer.

This clone has just one count. The CDR3 nucleotides read TGTGCCAGCAGCTTTGGTAGCGGAAGCTCCTACAATGAGCAGTTCTTC. It translates to CASSFGSGSSYNEQFF. The chain combines TRBV11-2 with TRBJ2-1; D is perhaps TRBD2 (6 bases). The CDR3 runs 16 residues. Germline loops: CDR1 SGHAT, CDR2 FQNNGV. V was trimmed by 3 bases and J by 0 bases, leaving 12 bases between them.

The CDR3 loop is CASSYVGGIGEAFF. The CDR3 nucleotides read TGTGCCAGCAGTTACGTCGGGGGGATCGGTGAAGCTTTCTTT. V and J are TRBV6-6 and TRBJ1-1; D is possibly TRBD1 (5 bases). The V gene's germline CDR1 is MNHNY and CDR2 SVGAGI (reference sequence). This CDR3 is 14 amino acids long. V gave up 2 bases and J gave up 7 bases, with 14 bases separating them.

The chain joins TRBV6-1 to TRBJ1-4; the D gene is possibly TRBD1 (5 bases). The length of the CDR3 is 17 residues. Per germline, CDR1 MNHNS and CDR2 SASEGT. Trimming shortened V by 2 bases and J by 7 bases, and 20 bases separated the two germline ends. The CDR3 bases are TGTGCCAGCAGTGAAACGAGCCTTGGCGGGGGGAGTGAAAAACTGTTTTTT. This gives the protein CASSETSLGGGSEKLFF.